The rows below give T cell receptor beta chains drawn from one sample of a study of regulatory and conventional T cells in RAG deficiency. Using immunoSEQ multiplex PCR, the repertoire was profiled, and TCRdb retains in-frame clones only, with some absent. The sample records 30,000 to 40,000 clones, about three quarters being singletons. This sample also appeared in a second study, on regulatory T cells.

The sequencing sample was made of CD4+ effector T cells sorted from blood. The receptors come from a human donor in good health. The CDR3 runs from the conserved cysteine through the conserved F or W. Each record gives: clone size, V gene, J gene, D gene, CDR3 protein, CDR3 DNA. A D gene is named only where the DNA matches it firmly. Expanded clones are given a class, and other clones once, few, many or no size at all.

NA,TRBV5-8,TRBJ1-5,NA,CASSSRVQNSNQPQHF,TGTGCCAGCAGCTCTCGGGTTCAAAATAGCAATCAGCCCCAGCATTTT
NA,TRBV4-1,TRBJ2-1,NA,CASSQEGGGREQFF,TGCGCCAGCAGCCAAGAAGGGGGGGGCCGTGAGCAGTTCTTC
NA,TRBV7-7,TRBJ2-3,NA,CAVTGTHSTDTQYF,TGTGCTGTTACCGGGACACATAGCACAGATACGCAGTATTTT
few,TRBV2,TRBJ1-5,TRBD1,CASSGTSGGYNQPQHF,TGTGCCAGCAGTGGGACGTCAGGGGGCTACAATCAGCCCCAGCATTTT
few,TRBV11-2,TRBJ2-7,TRBD1,CASSLEFWDRRFF,TGTGCCAGCAGCTTAGAGTTTTGGGACAGGAGGTTCTTC
NA,TRBV15,TRBJ1-4,NA,CATSRDPTRGVEKLFF,TGTGCCACCAGCAGAGACCCGACCCGGGGGGTCGAAAAACTGTTTTTT
NA,TRBV7-6,TRBJ2-5,TRBD1,CASSLTRGKETQYF,TGTGCCAGCAGCTTGACCAGGGGGAAAGAGACCCAGTACTTC
once,TRBV19,TRBJ1-4,NA,CASSPFKGTELFEKLFF,TGTGCCAGTAGTCCATTTAAGGGGACGGAACTATTTGAAAAACTGTTTTTT
few,TRBV6-5,TRBJ1-2,NA,CASSYIGLDGYTF,TGTGCCAGCAGTTATATCGGTCTGGATGGCTACACCTTC
NA,TRBV6-4,TRBJ1-5,NA,CASSDSRETHSNQPQHF,TGTGCCAGCAGTGACTCTCGGGAGACCCATAGCAATCAGCCCCAGCATTTT
once,TRBV5-8,TRBJ2-3,TRBD1,CASSLWDRGSDTQYF,TGTGCCAGCAGCTTATGGGACAGGGGATCGGATACGCAGTATTTT
NA,TRBV6-6,TRBJ1-5,NA,CASSPNTMDSNQPQHF,TGTGCCAGCAGCCCTAATACCATGGATAGCAATCAGCCCCAGCATTTT
NA,TRBV7-8,TRBJ1-1,NA,CASSPGRGNTEAFF,TGTGCCAGCAGCCCTGGGCGTGGGAACACTGAAGCTTTCTTT
NA,TRBV7-9,TRBJ2-5,NA,CASSLDLLEKTQYF,TGTGCCAGCAGCTTAGATCTACTAGAAAAGACCCAGTACTTC
once,TRBV29-1,TRBJ2-3,NA,CSGKRGWGSDTQYF,TGCAGCGGTAAAAGGGGGTGGGGGTCAGATACGCAGTATTTT
NA,TRBV5-4,TRBJ2-7,NA,CASSLGTSRAGEQYF,TGTGCCAGCAGCCTAGGGACATCGAGGGCGGGCGAGCAGTACTTC
NA,TRBV5-1,TRBJ1-1,TRBD1,CASSFRTGGEGGTEAFF,TGCGCCAGCAGCTTCCGGACAGGGGGCGAAGGGGGCACTGAAGCTTTCTTT
NA,TRBV7-2,TRBJ2-3,NA,CASSLGGAPDTQYF,TGTGCCAGCAGCTTAGGAGGGGCGCCGGATACGCAGTATTTT